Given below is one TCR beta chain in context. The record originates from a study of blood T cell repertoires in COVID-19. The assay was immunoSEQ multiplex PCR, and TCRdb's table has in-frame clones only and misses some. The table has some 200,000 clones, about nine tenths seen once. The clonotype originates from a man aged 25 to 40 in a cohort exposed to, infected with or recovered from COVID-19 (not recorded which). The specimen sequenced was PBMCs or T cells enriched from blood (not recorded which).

The CDR3 spells CATSEYRATDTQYF. The CDR3 bases are TGTGCCACCAGTGAGTACAGAGCTACAGATACGCAGTATTTT. This chain joins TRBV24-1 and TRBJ2-3; D is unclear. V lost 4 bases and J lost 3, with 10 bases in between. Germline CDR1 and CDR2: KGHDR and SFDVKD. The CDR3 extends over 14 amino acids.